This T cell receptor beta chain was sequenced for a study of beta chain features in type 1 diabetes. Study-level points and caveats: cDNA-based sequencing might over-represent cells highly expressing TCR. Researchers report that Type 1 diabetes patients had moderately but significantly shorter TCRB CDR3s across all four CD4+ subsets.

Concerning this clone: The antigen remains unidentified.

Investigators reverse transcribed all isolated RNA, so they sequenced expressed TCRB transcripts. Clones were read by immunoSEQ multiplex PCR, and TCRdb kept only the in-frame ones, dropping some. Of hundreds of thousands of clones listed, about 14% were seen once; the top ten hold roughly 0.04%. The receptor was isolated from a man aged 18 to 29 with type 1 diabetes. Sequenced sample: naive CD4+ T cells from blood.

The DNA for the CDR3 is TGTGCCAGCAGTCAGGGAGGACTAGCGGGGTACCAAGAGACCCAGTACTTC. It specifies CASSQGGLAGYQETQYF. The chain couples TRBV4-2 to TRBJ2-5; the match to TRBD2 covers 12 bases. The CDR3 extends over 17 amino acids. The germline gives CDR1 LGHNA, CDR2 YNFKEQ. The trim removed 6 bases at V and 0 bases at J, leaving 8 bases unmatched.